The present T cell receptor (beta chain) was sequenced within a study of spatial heterogeneity in lung cancer. There are many counts of this clonotype. This CDR3 is 15 amino acids long. Trimming took off 6 bases at V and 5 bases at J, with 20 bases between the two ends. CDR1 SGHRS and CDR2 YFSETQ come from the germline V gene. The time point denotes: sample taken at primary tumor resection. Via MiXCR, TCRdb re-called the 5' RACE reads, giving one row per CDR3 protein. This table has some 41,000 distinct CDR3 sequences, about 6.5% appearing once. The V gene is TRBV5-1, the J gene TRBJ2-5; D possibly corresponds to TRBD1 (6 bases). The receptor comes from a female donor with early-stage non-small cell lung cancer. The input for sequencing was PBMCs, taken at surgery. CDR3 sequence reads: CASKPWTGQRETQYF. The CDR3, as DNA: TGCGCCAGCAAACCCTGGACCGGACAGCGGGAGACCCAGTACTTC.